The sample holds many counts of the clone carrying this T cell receptor beta chain. The CDR3 is 15 residues long. V shed 5 bases and J 9 bases; nucleotides not matched to a gene: 9. The time point was: healthy volunteer bleed at 2 weeks. Unfractionated whole blood yielded total RNA. The record originates from a study of human T cells and chemical hapten exposure. Individual cDNA molecules had unique molecular identifiers attached to them by the library. Per the original data handling: A typical sample had 95,000 to 100,000 TCRs, with roughly 20,000 to 700,000 overall. TCRdb ran MiXCR on the RACE reads and lists one entry per CDR3 protein. For this entry, the V and J calls and clone size follow TCRdb and not the study's own pipeline. The table records about 46,000 distinct CDR3 sequences, 3.5% to 4.5% of them present only once.

The chain has TRBV12-3 or TRBV12-4 and TRBJ1-6; 8 bases map to TRBD1. This TCR derives from a female donor in good health. Some clones in this sample may be carry-over from other donors' samples. The sample consisted of whole blood. In DNA form, the CDR3 reads TGTGCCAGCAGTCCAACCGACAGGGGAATTTCACCCCTCCACTTT. Residues: CASSPTDRGISPLHF.